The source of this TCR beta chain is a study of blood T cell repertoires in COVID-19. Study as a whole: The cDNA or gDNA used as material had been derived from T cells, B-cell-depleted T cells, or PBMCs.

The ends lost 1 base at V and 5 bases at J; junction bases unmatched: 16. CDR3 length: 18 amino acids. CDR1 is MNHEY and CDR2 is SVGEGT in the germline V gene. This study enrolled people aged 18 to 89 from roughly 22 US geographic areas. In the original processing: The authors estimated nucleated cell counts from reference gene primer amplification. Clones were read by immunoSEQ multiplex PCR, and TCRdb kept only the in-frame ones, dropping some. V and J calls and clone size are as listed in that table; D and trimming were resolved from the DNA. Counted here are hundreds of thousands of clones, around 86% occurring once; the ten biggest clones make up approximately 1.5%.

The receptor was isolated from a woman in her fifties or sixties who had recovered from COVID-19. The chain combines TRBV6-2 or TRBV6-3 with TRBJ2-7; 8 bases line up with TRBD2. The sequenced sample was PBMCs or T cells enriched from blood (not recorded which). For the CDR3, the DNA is TGTGCCAGCAGTTACTGGGGGACTAGGAGGGTCCTGTGGGACGAGCAGTACTTC. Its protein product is CASSYWGTRRVLWDEQYF.